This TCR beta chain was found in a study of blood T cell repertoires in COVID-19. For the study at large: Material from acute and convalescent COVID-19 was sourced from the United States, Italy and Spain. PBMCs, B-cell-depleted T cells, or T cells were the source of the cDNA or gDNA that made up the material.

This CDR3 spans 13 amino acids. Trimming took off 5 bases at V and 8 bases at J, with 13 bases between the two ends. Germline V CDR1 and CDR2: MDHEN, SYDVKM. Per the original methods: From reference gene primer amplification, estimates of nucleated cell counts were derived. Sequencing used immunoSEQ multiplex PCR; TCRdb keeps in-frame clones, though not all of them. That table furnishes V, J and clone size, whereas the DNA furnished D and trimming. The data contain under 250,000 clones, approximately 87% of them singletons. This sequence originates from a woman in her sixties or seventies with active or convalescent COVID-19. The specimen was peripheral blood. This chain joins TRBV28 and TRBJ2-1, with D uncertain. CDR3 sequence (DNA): TGTGCCAGCAGTGCTTATGACGCGGATGAGCAGTTCTTC. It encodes CASSAYDADEQFF.